The 28 T cell receptor beta chains below come from one sample, sequenced in a study of technical replicates of blood from several donors. TCRdb keeps only in-frame clones here, not all; method: immunoSEQ multiplex PCR. The table includes tens of thousands of clones, roughly 90% detected once. Sequenced sample: PBMCs. The origin of the receptors is a human donor in good health. Some clones in this sample may be carry-over from other donors' samples.

This chain joins TRBV7-9 and TRBJ2-7; D remains ambiguous. V was cut by 3 bases and J by 0 bases, with 9 bases left in between. CDR3 length: 14 amino acids. Germline CDR1 is SEHNR and CDR2 is FQNEAQ (reference sequence). The chain's CDR3 is CASSFTAVSYEQYF. In DNA, the CDR3 is TGTGCCAGCAGCTTTACCGCGGTCTCCTACGAGCAGTACTTC.

This chain joins TRBV4-3 and TRBJ2-7; the match to TRBD2 covers 8 bases. CDR1 is LGHNA, CDR2 YSLEER, per germline. Trimming removed 4 bases from V and 3 bases from J; junction bases left unmatched: 8. This CDR3 has 15 residues. CDR3 protein: CASSLEMTSVYEQYF. DNA for the CDR3: TGCGCCAGCAGCCTCGAAATGACTAGCGTCTACGAGCAGTACTTC.

The gene calls are TRBV10-3 and TRBJ1-3; D gene ambiguous. The CDR3 is made up of 13 amino acids. CDR1 is ENHRY, CDR2 SYGVKD, per germline. The germline V and J ends were trimmed by 10 bases and 1 base, with 11 bases remaining between them. The CDR3 sequence is CATKELSGNTIYF. The CDR3 DNA reads TGTGCCACCAAGGAGCTATCTGGAAACACCATATATTTT.

The CDR3 sequence: CASSINRNTEAFF. CDR3 nucleotides: TGTGCCAGTAGTATCAACAGGAACACTGAAGCTTTCTTT. V gene TRBV19 combines with J gene TRBJ1-1, with D unresolved. This CDR3 contains 13 residues. The V gene's germline CDR1 is LNHDA and CDR2 SQIVND (reference sequence). The germline V and J ends were trimmed by 3 bases and 1 base, with 6 bases remaining between them.

The CDR3: CASSLREGGADTQYF. CDR3 DNA sequence: TGTGCCAGCAGCCTGCGGGAGGGCGGGGCAGATACGCAGTATTTT. The V gene is TRBV7-8, the J gene TRBJ2-3; 9 bases are shared with TRBD2. The CDR3 contains 15 residues. The J segment lost 4 bases and the V segment lost 5 bases, leaving 7 bases of the junction unmatched. Germline V gene sequence: CDR1 SGHVS, CDR2 FQNEAQ.

The chain carries TRBV5-4 and TRBJ2-5; a weak D match, TRBD1 (5 bases). Between the trimmed V and J ends, which lost 2 bases and 5 bases, there was a span of 10 bases. Looked up from germline, CDR1 is SGHNT and CDR2 is YYREEE (reference sequence). This CDR3 comprises 13 residues. CDR3 sequence (DNA): TGTGCCAGCAGCTTCCTTAAGGGGGAGACCCAGTACTTC. Translation: CASSFLKGETQYF. Full variable domain (outside the CDR3, taken from reference TRBV5-4 and TRBJ2-5): ETGVTQSPTHLIKTRGQQVTLRCSSQSGHNTVSWYQQALGQGPQFIFQYYREEENGRGNFPPRFSGLQFPNYSSELNVNALELDDSALYLCASSFLKGETQYFGPGTRLLVL.

This clone has a handful of counts. V usage is TRBV6-5 and J usage is TRBJ2-4, with TRBD2 matching 7 bases. The junction had 5 bases not matched to a gene; V was cut back by 8 bases and J by 4 bases. CDR3 length equals 13 residues. CDR1 is MNHEY and CDR2 is SVGAGI in the germline V gene. The CDR3 bases are TGTGCCAGCGGGGGGGGGAATAAAAACATTCAGTACTTC. Amino acids: CASGGGNKNIQYF.

The sample holds a few counts of this clone. The rearrangement links TRBV10-3 to TRBJ2-4; TRBD1 agrees at 10 bases. The CDR3 has 16 amino acids. Germline V CDR1 and CDR2: ENHRY, SYGVKD. Trimming took 5 bases from V and 3 from J; bases not matched to a gene: 7. Here the CDR3 DNA reads TGTGCCATCAGTCAGACAGGGGGCGGAGGCAAAAACATTCAGTACTTC. Amino acid sequence: CAISQTGGGGKNIQYF.

This clone appeared a single time. V gene TRBV9 combines with J gene TRBJ1-2, with unresolved D. The CDR3 runs to 13 residues. The germline CDR1 and CDR2 sequences are SGDLS and YYNGEE. V dropped 4 bases and J dropped 2 bases, with 9 bases sitting between them. CDR3 DNA: TGTGCCAGCAGCCTCGCGACAAACTATGGCTACACCTTC. Protein: CASSLATNYGYTF.

V and J are TRBV6-5 and TRBJ2-7, with 7 bases lining up with TRBD2. J gave up 5 bases and V 2 bases, and 3 bases lay outside the gene matches. The V gene's germline CDR1 is MNHEY and CDR2 SVGAGI. The CDR3 totals 13 residues. Written as DNA, the CDR3 is TGTGCCAGCAGTTACCAGCGGGAAGACGAGCAGTACTTC. As protein: CASSYQREDEQYF.

J is TRBJ2-5 and V is TRBV7-3; 8 bases map to TRBD1. CDR1 and CDR2 (germline): SGHTA, FQGTGA. V gave up 5 bases and J gave up 5 bases; unmatched junction bases: 10. The CDR3 has 15 amino acids. This CDR3 reads CASSALPGGRETQYF. The CDR3 nucleotides are TGTGCCAGCAGCGCCCTACCAGGGGGCAGGGAGACCCAGTACTTC.

This chain joins TRBV6-5 and TRBJ1-4; D unclear. CDR1 is MNHEY, CDR2 SVGAGI, per germline. Trimming took off 3 bases at V and 4 bases at J, with 9 bases between the two ends. This CDR3 contains 14 residues. Here the CDR3 DNA reads TGTGCCAGCAGTTATCTACAGAGTAATGAAAAACTGTTTTTT. Residues: CASSYLQSNEKLFF.

V usage is TRBV13 and J usage is TRBJ1-2; D is perhaps TRBD1 (6 bases). Trimming cost V 1 base and J 6 bases, with 9 bases left between them. Germline V lookup: CDR1 PRHDT, CDR2 FYEKMQ (reference sequence). The CDR3 spans 13 residues. The CDR3 DNA follows: TGTGCCAGCAGCTTAGCCGGGGGGCATGGCTACACCTTC. This encodes CASSLAGGHGYTF.

This clone was picked up one time. The V gene is TRBV2, the J gene TRBJ2-2, with TRBD1 identical over 7 bases. With 7 bases clipped from V and 5 bases from J, the junction kept 4 bases outside the gene matches. Germline assignment: CDR1 SNHLY and CDR2 FYNNEI. This CDR3 is built from 13 residues. The CDR3 DNA follows: TGTGCCAGCATGACAGGGAGAACCGGGGAGCTGTTTTTT. Its translation is CASMTGRTGELFF.

The rearrangement uses TRBV19 and TRBJ1-5; D not certain. Germline-derived CDR1 and CDR2 are LNHDA and SQIVND (reference sequence). V was shortened by 1 base and J by 0 bases, with 10 bases between the two germline ends. The length of the CDR3 is 16 residues. The CDR3 is CASSIGQVNSNQPQHF. The CDR3 region has the DNA TGTGCCAGTAGTATAGGTCAGGTTAATAGCAATCAGCCCCAGCATTTT.

The rearrangement joins TRBV25-1 to TRBJ2-5; no firm D call. CDR1 MGHDK and CDR2 SYGVNS come from the germline V gene. The CDR3 covers 13 residues. V was trimmed by 6 bases and J by 2 bases, leaving 10 bases between them. CDR3 bases: TGTGCCAGCAGCCCAAATCGGCAAGAGACCCAGTACTTC. Protein: CASSPNRQETQYF.

This CDR3 is CASSPLGKGGKDEKLFF. As DNA, the CDR3 is TGTGCCAGCTCACCATTAGGGAAAGGGGGAAAGGACGAAAAACTGTTTTTT. This sequence joins TRBV18 and TRBJ1-4; TRBD1 is a possible D gene (6 bases). This CDR3 contains 17 residues. Germline lookup yields CDR1 KGHSH and CDR2 LQKENI. The V and J ends lost 2 bases and 8 bases respectively, with 21 bases between them.

The rearrangement joins TRBV10-3 to TRBJ2-7; 10 bases fit TRBD2. V trimming: 8 bases; J trimming: 7 bases; junction bases outside the gene matches: 11. Germline values: CDR1 ENHRY, CDR2 SYGVKD. This CDR3 has 14 residues. As DNA, the CDR3 is TGTGCCATCCGCTCTAGCGGGGGTGATAGGGAGCAGTACTTC. Residues: CAIRSSGGDREQYF.

The count of this clone is one. The rearrangement links TRBV29-1 to TRBJ2-2; maybe TRBD1 (5 bases). Trimming took 3 bases from V and 2 from J, leaving 7 bases between them. CDR1 and CDR2 from the germline V gene are SQVTM and ANQGSEA. The CDR3 runs to 13 residues. DNA for the CDR3: TGCAGCGTTGACAGGGCTAACACCGGGGAGCTGTTTTTT. Its protein product is CSVDRANTGELFF.

The chain employs TRBV2 and TRBJ2-2; 8 bases agree with TRBD2. The CDR3 totals 14 residues. V gave up 4 bases and J gave up 2 bases; unmatched junction bases: 0. CDR1 is SNHLY and CDR2 is FYNNEI in the germline V gene. CDR3 bases: TGTGCCAGCAGTGGGACTAGCAACACCGGGGAGCTGTTTTTT. Translation gives CASSGTSNTGELFF. The entire variable domain, with the rest obtained from reference TRBV2 and TRBJ2-2, is as follows: EPEVTQTPSHQVTQMGQEVILRCVPISNHLYFYWYRQILGQKVEFLVSFYNNEISEKSEIFDDQFSVERPDGSNFTLKIRSTKLEDSAMYFCASSGTSNTGELFFGEGSRLTVL.

V usage is TRBV5-1 and J usage is TRBJ2-7, with 8 bases lining up with TRBD1. Germline V gene data show CDR1 as SGHRS and CDR2 as YFSETQ. This CDR3 comprises 16 residues. Germline trimming cut 1 base from V and 2 bases from J; bases unmatched to any gene: 8. The CDR3: CASSLWMGQVAYEQYF. CDR3 DNA: TGCGCCAGCAGCTTGTGGATGGGACAGGTAGCCTACGAGCAGTACTTC.

This clone was detected only a few times. This chain links TRBV6-4 with TRBJ2-7; 15 bases line up with TRBD2. The J segment lost 5 bases and the V segment lost 5 bases, leaving 7 bases of the junction unmatched. Germline V gene lookup returns CDR1 MRHNA and CDR2 SNTAGT. The CDR3 is 16 residues long. The CDR3 DNA sequence: TGTGCCAGCAGTAGGACTAGCGGGGGGGCTGGAGACGAGCAGTACTTC. This gives the protein CASSRTSGGAGDEQYF.

This chain joins TRBV7-9 and TRBJ1-2; D ambiguous. Germline CDR1 is SEHNR and CDR2 is FQNEAQ (reference sequence). Trimming left V 3 bases short and J 4 bases short, with 15 bases between. The CDR3 extends over 15 amino acids. Written as DNA, the CDR3 is TGTGCCAGCAGCTTTATGGGTTCGGGAATCTATGGCTACACCTTC. Its translation: CASSFMGSGIYGYTF.

The chain recombines TRBV19 with TRBJ1-5, with TRBD1 identical over 10 bases. Germline assignment: CDR1 LNHDA and CDR2 SQIVND (reference sequence). V lost 3 bases, J lost 2 bases, and 4 bases stayed unmatched. The CDR3 extends over 16 amino acids. CDR3 in amino acids: CASSIRDRGGNQPQHF. DNA for the CDR3: TGTGCCAGTAGTATCCGGGACAGGGGTGGCAATCAGCCCCAGCATTTT.

The chain has TRBV7-9 and TRBJ2-2, with TRBD2 as a possible D gene (6 bases). Per the germline V gene, CDR1 is SEHNR and CDR2 is FQNEAQ (reference sequence). V was clipped by 6 bases and J by 0 bases, with 11 bases between them. CDR3 length equals 15 residues. CDR3 DNA: TGTGCCAGCAGTCCGGGGGTAACGAACACCGGGGAGCTGTTTTTT. Translated, it gives CASSPGVTNTGELFF.

The V gene is TRBV9, the J gene TRBJ1-2; 9 bases align to TRBD1. The V segment lost 2 bases and the J segment 0 bases; nucleotides outside the gene matches: 8. This CDR3 spans 17 amino acids. In germline, CDR1 is SGDLS, CDR2 YYNGEE. CDR3 region: CASSVGSQGAANYGYTF. Written as DNA, the CDR3 is TGTGCCAGCAGCGTTGGTTCACAGGGGGCGGCTAACTATGGCTACACCTTC. Based on the CDR3 plus reference TRBV9 and TRBJ1-2, the full variable domain is DSGVTQTPKHLITATGQRVTLRCSPRSGDLSVYWYQQSLDQGLQFLIQYYNGEERAKGNILERFSAQQFPDLHSELNLSSLELGDSALYFCASSVGSQGAANYGYTFGSGTRLTVV.

This clone is a singleton in its sample. CDR3 nucleotides: TGTGCCAGTAGTAGGCAGCAGGGTAATTCAGATACGCAGTATTTT. This gives the protein CASSRQQGNSDTQYF. This sequence joins TRBV19 and TRBJ2-3; TRBD1 is a possible D gene (5 bases). CDR3 length equals 15 residues. Germline values: CDR1 LNHDA, CDR2 SQIVND (reference sequence). V was cut by 4 bases and J by 4 bases, with 15 bases left in between.

This clone was seen a few times. The chain uses TRBV6-4 and TRBJ2-2; 8 positions agree with TRBD2. Germline assignment: CDR1 MRHNA and CDR2 SNTAGT. The CDR3 contains 16 residues. J was trimmed by 5 bases and V by 5 bases; bases with no gene match: 10. The CDR3 sequence: CASSPTGGLETGELFF. As DNA, the CDR3 is TGTGCCAGCAGTCCAACGGGGGGGCTGGAGACCGGGGAGCTGTTTTTT.